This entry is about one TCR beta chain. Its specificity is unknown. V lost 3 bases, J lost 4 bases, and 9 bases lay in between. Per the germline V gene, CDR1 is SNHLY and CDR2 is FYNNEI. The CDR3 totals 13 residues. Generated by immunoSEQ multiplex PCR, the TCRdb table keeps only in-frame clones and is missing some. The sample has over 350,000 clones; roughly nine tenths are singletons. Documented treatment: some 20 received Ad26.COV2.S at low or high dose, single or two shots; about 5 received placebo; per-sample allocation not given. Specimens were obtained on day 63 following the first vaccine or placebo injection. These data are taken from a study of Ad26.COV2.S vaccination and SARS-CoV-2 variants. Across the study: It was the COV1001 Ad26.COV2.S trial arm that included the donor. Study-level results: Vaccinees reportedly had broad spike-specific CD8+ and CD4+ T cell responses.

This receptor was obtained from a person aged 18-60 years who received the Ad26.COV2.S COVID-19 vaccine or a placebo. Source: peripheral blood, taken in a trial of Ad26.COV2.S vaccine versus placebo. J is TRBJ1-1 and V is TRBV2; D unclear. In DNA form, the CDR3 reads TGTGCCAGCAGTGAGAGGTTTTCCACTGAAGCTTTCTTT. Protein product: CASSERFSTEAFF.